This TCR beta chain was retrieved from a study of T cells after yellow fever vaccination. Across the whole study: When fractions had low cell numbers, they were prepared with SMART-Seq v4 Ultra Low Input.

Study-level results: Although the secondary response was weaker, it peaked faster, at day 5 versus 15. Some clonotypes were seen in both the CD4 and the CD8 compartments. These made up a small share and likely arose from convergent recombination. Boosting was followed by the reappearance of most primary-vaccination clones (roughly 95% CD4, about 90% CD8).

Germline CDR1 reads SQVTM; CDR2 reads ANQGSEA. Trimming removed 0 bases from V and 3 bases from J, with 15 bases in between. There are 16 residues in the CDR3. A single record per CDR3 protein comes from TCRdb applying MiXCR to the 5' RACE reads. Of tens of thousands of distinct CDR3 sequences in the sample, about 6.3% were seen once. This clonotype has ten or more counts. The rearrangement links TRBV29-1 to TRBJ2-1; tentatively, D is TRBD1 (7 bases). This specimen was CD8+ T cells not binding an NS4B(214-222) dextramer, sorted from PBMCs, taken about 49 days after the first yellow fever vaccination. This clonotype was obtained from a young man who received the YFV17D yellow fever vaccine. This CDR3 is CSVEDRGRGYYNEQFF. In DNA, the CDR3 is TGCAGCGTTGAAGATAGGGGGCGGGGATACTACAATGAGCAGTTCTTC.